This T cell receptor (beta chain) is from a study of PD-1 blockade in classical Hodgkin lymphoma. The study's findings and limits: Lower baseline TCR diversity marked trial partial responders and progressors.

Repertoires were generated with immunoSEQ multiplex PCR, while TCRdb's copy carries only in-frame clones and drops some. The sample consists of 25,000 or so clones, 67% of them appearing once. There was relapse after autologous stem cell transplantation in every patient, and there was variation in brentuximab vedotin exposure. CDR3 length: 14 residues. The V and J ends lost 2 bases and 3 bases respectively, with 8 bases between them. Germline loops: CDR1 MNHEY, CDR2 SVGAGI. On this clone: Its antigen is undetermined.

The material sequenced was peripheral blood mononuclear cells (PBMCs), taken before the second cycle of nivolumab. This TCR derives from a human donor with classical Hodgkin lymphoma. The chain couples TRBV6-5 to TRBJ1-5, with a weak D call TRBD1 (5 bases). CDR3 DNA sequence: TGTGCCAGCAGTTACGGCAGGGACAATCAGCCCCAGCATTTT. Translated, it gives CASSYGRDNQPQHF.